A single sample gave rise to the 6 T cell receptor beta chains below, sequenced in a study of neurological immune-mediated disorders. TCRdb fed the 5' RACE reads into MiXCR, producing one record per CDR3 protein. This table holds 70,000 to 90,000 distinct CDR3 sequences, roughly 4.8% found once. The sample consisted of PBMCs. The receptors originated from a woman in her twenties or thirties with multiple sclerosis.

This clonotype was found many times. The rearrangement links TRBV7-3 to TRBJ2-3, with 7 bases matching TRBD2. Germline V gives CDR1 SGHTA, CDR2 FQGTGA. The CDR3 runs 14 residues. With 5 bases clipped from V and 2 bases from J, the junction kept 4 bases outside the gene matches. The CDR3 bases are TGTGCCAGCAGCCCCGGGGGGTTCACAGATACGCAGTATTTT. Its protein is CASSPGGFTDTQYF.

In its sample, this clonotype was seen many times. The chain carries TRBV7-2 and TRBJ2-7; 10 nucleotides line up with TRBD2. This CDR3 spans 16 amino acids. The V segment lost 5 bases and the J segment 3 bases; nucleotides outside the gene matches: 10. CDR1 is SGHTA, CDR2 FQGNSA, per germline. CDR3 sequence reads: CASSQGGLAGDYEQYV. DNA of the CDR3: TGTGCCAGCAGCCAAGGCGGCCTAGCGGGGGACTACGAGCAGTACGTC.

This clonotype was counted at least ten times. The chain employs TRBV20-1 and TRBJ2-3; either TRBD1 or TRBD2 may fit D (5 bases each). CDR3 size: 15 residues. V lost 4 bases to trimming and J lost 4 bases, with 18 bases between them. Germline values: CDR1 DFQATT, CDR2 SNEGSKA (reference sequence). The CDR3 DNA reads TGCAGTGCTATAACGGCAGGGAGAGGAGCAGATACGCAGTATTTT. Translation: CSAITAGRGADTQYF.

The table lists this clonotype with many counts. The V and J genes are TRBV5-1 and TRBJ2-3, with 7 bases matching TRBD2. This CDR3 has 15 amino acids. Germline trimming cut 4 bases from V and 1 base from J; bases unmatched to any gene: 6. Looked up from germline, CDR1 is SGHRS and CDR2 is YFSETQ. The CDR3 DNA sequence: TGCGCCAGCAGCGCGACCCGGGGGGGCACAGATACGCAGTATTTT. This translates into CASSATRGGTDTQYF.

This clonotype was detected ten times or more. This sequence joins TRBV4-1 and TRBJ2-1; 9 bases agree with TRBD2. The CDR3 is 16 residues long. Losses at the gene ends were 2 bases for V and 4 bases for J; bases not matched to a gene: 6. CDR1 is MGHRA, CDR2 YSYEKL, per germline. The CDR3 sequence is CASSQPSGTPYNEQFF. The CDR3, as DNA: TGCGCCAGCAGCCAACCTAGCGGGACTCCTTACAATGAGCAGTTCTTC.

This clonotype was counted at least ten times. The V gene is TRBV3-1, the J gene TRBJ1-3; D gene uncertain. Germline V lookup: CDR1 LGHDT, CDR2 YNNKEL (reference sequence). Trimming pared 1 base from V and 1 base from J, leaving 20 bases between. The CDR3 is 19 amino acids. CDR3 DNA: TGTGCCAGCAGCCAAGCCGGTCTGGGCGAAGATGGATCTGGAAACACCATATATTTT. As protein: CASSQAGLGEDGSGNTIYF.